Detailed here is one TCR beta chain. This record belongs to a study of cytomegalovirus exposure and HLA in healthy donors. V lost 4 bases to trimming and J lost 6 bases; unmatched junction nucleotides: 2. This CDR3 contains 12 residues. Germline V gene sequence: CDR1 SGHTA, CDR2 FQGTGA. In the PCR, 60 Vbeta and 13 Jbeta primers were used. Repertoires were generated with immunoSEQ multiplex PCR, while TCRdb's copy carries only in-frame clones and drops some. This sample lists almost 45,000 clones; its ten largest clones have 8% to 10%. V gene TRBV7-3 combines with J gene TRBJ2-7, with 8 bases lining up with TRBD2. The material sequenced was PBMCs. The clonotype was recovered from a male donor in good health and CMV-seronegative. The CDR3 bases are TGTGCCAGCAGCTCGGGGGGGAGCGAGCAGTACTTC. It yields the protein CASSSGGSEQYF.